Sequencing of this T cell receptor beta chain was carried out in a study of T cell responses to AZD1222 COVID-19 vaccine. Overall study: Analyses pooled second doses at about 4 or about 12 weeks.

TCRdb's table, derived via immunoSEQ multiplex PCR, lists solely in-frame clones and lacks some. This sample has about 190,000 clones, with about nine tenths found just once. About this clone: Its antigen is undetermined.

Overall study findings and caveats: White British ancestry dominated among donors, who included more females, and clonal diversity was possibly underestimated. Breadth and depth of Spike-specific TCRs rose after two AZD1222 doses. The CD4 TCRs associated with vaccination extended across spike and predominated at 160-218 and 743-854.

The sequence derives from an adult in good health. The sequencing here drew on peripheral blood, taken on day 0 of AZD1222 vaccination.

CDR3 loop: CASTPGSGTYEQYF. CDR3 DNA sequence: TGTGCCAGTACCCCCGGCAGCGGGACCTACGAGCAGTACTTC. This chain uses TRBV19 with TRBJ2-7; 7 positions match TRBD2. Germline V gene data show CDR1 as LNHDA and CDR2 as SQIVND (reference sequence). V dropped 7 bases and J dropped 2; count of bases not matched to a gene: 8. CDR3 length equals 14 residues.